What follows is one TCR beta chain and its context. This sample was taken from a study of blood T cell repertoires in COVID-19. Overall study context: Specimens from acute and convalescent COVID-19 originated in the United States, Italy and Spain. From T cells, B-cell-depleted T cells, or PBMCs came the material, which was cDNA or gDNA.

V gave up 2 bases and J gave up 1 base; unmatched junction bases: 8. The CDR3 runs 17 residues. Germline CDR1 reads SEHNR; CDR2 reads FQNEAQ (reference sequence). In the study's own analysis: From reference gene primer amplification, estimates of nucleated cell counts were derived. This table comes from immunoSEQ multiplex PCR, and its TCRdb copy is limited to in-frame clones, with some not included. The DNA gave D and trimming, while V, J and clone size come from that table. The profile covers around 41,000 clones, with 70% to 90% appearing a single time and roughly an eighth taken by the ten largest.

The TCR sequence derives from a human donor in a cohort sampled during active COVID-19. Sequenced input: peripheral blood. J is TRBJ2-3 and V is TRBV7-9; the match to TRBD2 covers 8 bases. This CDR3 is CASSLNRGGRGTDTQYF. CDR3 sequence (DNA): TGTGCCAGCAGCTTAAATCGGGGGGGGCGGGGCACAGATACGCAGTATTTT. The variable domain in full, with the rest retrieved from reference TRBV7-9 and TRBJ2-3, is DTGVSQNPRHKITKRGQNVTFRCDPISEHNRLYWYRQTLGQGPEFLTYFQNEAQLEKSRLLSDRFSAERPKGSFSTLEIQRTEQGDSAMYLCASSLNRGGRGTDTQYFGPGTRLTVL.